The clone carrying this T cell receptor beta chain was counted a few times. Its matching antigen is unknown. The V and J ends lost 3 bases and 2 bases respectively, with 8 bases between them. Germline assignment: CDR1 SGHRS and CDR2 YFSETQ. This CDR3 has 13 amino acids. The entry originates in a study of beta chain features in type 1 diabetes. Study-level results: Patients' naive, central memory and Treg TCRB repertoires seemed closer to one another than those of healthy donors. When Type 1 diabetes patients were examined, their TCRB CDR3s proved moderately but significantly shorter in all four CD4+ subsets.

The entirety of the isolated RNA underwent reverse transcription, so expressed TCRB transcripts were sequenced. Only in-frame clones appear in the TCRdb table, and some are missing; sequencing was by immunoSEQ multiplex PCR. Of 200,000 to 300,000 clones in the sample, around 14% were seen once. The chain links TRBV5-1 to TRBJ1-2; D is perhaps TRBD1 (5 bases). The clonotype comes from a man between 25 and 39 years old with type 1 diabetes. Sequences were obtained from naive CD4+ T cells from blood. CDR3 coding DNA: TGCGCCAGCAGCTCACAGGCGAACTATGGCTACACCTTC. It is translated as CASSSQANYGYTF.